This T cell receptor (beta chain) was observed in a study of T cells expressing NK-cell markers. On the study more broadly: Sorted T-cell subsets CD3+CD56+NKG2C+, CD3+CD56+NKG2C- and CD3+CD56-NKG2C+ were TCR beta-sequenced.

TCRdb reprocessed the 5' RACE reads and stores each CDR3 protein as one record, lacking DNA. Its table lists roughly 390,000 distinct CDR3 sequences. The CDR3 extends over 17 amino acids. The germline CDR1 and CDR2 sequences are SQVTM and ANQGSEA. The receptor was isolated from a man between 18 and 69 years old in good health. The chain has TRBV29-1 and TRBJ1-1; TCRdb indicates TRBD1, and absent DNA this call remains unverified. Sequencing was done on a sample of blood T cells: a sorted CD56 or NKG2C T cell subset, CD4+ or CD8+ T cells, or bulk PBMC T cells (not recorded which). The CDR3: CSVEDRTGRALNTEAFF.